This T cell receptor beta chain emerged from a study of response to subunit inactivated influenza vaccine. Findings of the study overall: The authors proposed limited new T cell recruitment per seasonal influenza vaccination.

This clonotype has a handful of counts. The antigen remains unidentified. TCRdb independently ran MiXCR on the RT-PCR reads; one entry per CDR3 protein. The sample includes fewer than 200,000 distinct CDR3 sequences, 7.5% to 10% of them seen just once. The length of the CDR3 is 14 residues. The germline V gene has CDR1 ENHRY and CDR2 SYGVKD. Germline trimming cut 0 bases from V and 9 bases from J; bases unmatched to any gene: 5. This receptor was taken from a man aged 45-65 years who received an inactivated influenza vaccine. V usage is TRBV10-3 and J usage is TRBJ2-1; 7 bases map to TRBD1. The sample in question was non-naive T cells sorted from PBMCs, obtained on the day of vaccination. CDR3 protein: CAISESDRRTEQFF. DNA of the CDR3: TGTGCCATCAGTGAGTCGGACAGGCGGACTGAGCAGTTCTTC.